Sequencing of this T cell receptor (beta chain) was carried out in a study of response to subunit inactivated influenza vaccine. TCRdb independently ran MiXCR on the RT-PCR reads; one entry per CDR3 protein. The repertoire holds over 650,000 distinct CDR3 sequences, about 18% seen once, with 11% in the top ten. Regarding the study as a whole: Few additional T cells are recruited per seasonal influenza vaccination, authors suggested.

In its sample, this clonotype was seen a few times. As yet, its antigen is unknown. The source was PBMCs from blood, collected roughly 5 days after vaccination. This TCR was recovered from a man between 45 and 60 years old who received an inactivated influenza vaccine.

The CDR3, as DNA: TGTGCCAGCAGTTATAGGACGTACCTCAATGAGCAGTTCTTC. Protein product: CASSYRTYLNEQFF. This rearrangement joins TRBV12-3 or TRBV12-4 to TRBJ2-1, with unresolved D. CDR3 length: 14 residues. The V and J ends lost 4 bases and 6 bases respectively, with 13 bases between them.